What follows are 8 T cell receptor beta chains derived from one specimen sequenced in a study of cytomegalovirus exposure and HLA in healthy donors. The PCR employed 60 Vbeta primers together with 13 Jbeta primers. The table came from immunoSEQ multiplex PCR; TCRdb's copy has only in-frame clones and leaves some out. The sample shows 80,000 to 95,000 clones, 86% of them seen only once. Sequenced input: PBMCs. The receptors originated from a man aged 25-45 years in good health and CMV-seropositive.

V usage is TRBV18 and J usage is TRBJ2-3, with 11 positions matching TRBD2. After removal of 3 bases from V and 5 bases from J, the junction contained 4 bases not matched to a gene. The CDR3 has 15 amino acids. CDR1 KGHSH and CDR2 LQKENI come from the germline V gene. Here the CDR3 reads CASSPPTSGVDTQYF. For the CDR3, the DNA is TGTGCCAGCTCACCCCCGACTAGCGGGGTAGATACGCAGTATTTT.

This clone was detected a few times. V and J are TRBV10-3 and TRBJ2-6, with D unresolved. Looked up from germline, CDR1 is ENHRY and CDR2 is SYGVKD. The CDR3 covers 15 residues. Between the trimmed V and J ends, which lost 2 bases and 1 base, there was a span of 6 bases. The CDR3 bases are TGTGCCATCAGTGAGCAGATTTCTGGGGCCAACGTCCTGACTTTC. Protein: CAISEQISGANVLTF.

V usage is TRBV11-2 and J usage is TRBJ1-2; TRBD1 agrees at 7 bases. The CDR3 covers 15 residues. In germline, CDR1 is SGHAT, CDR2 FQNNGV. The V gene end was trimmed by 6 bases and the J gene end by 8 bases; junction bases not matched to a gene: 15. CDR3 DNA sequence: TGTGCCAGCAGTATCGACAGGGTTGGGCTAGGGGGCTACACCTTC. This sequence encodes CASSIDRVGLGGYTF.

This clone occurred once. The J gene is TRBJ2-3, the V gene TRBV5-1; 12 nucleotides agree with TRBD2. The CDR3 runs to 16 residues. V was pared by 9 bases and J by 2 bases, with 10 bases of the junction left unmatched. The germline V gene has CDR1 SGHRS and CDR2 YFSETQ. The CDR3 sequence: CATSSGRATNTDTQYF. The DNA of the CDR3 is TGCGCCACCTCTAGCGGGAGGGCCACGAACACAGATACGCAGTATTTT.

This chain uses TRBV18 with TRBJ1-2; 8 positions match TRBD1. The V and J ends lost 1 base and 6 bases, in that order; junction bases with no gene match: 4. This CDR3 contains 14 residues. Per germline, CDR1 KGHSH and CDR2 LQKENI. This CDR3 is CASSPLTGVDGYTF. CDR3 in DNA: TGTGCCAGCTCACCACTGACAGGGGTGGATGGCTACACCTTC.

The gene calls are TRBV28 and TRBJ2-3; 7 bases match TRBD2. V lost 6 bases, J lost 2 bases, and 8 bases stayed unmatched. Germline V CDR1 and CDR2: MDHEN, SYDVKM. This CDR3 is built from 15 residues. The CDR3 sequence: CASSPHSGYTDTQYF. The CDR3 coding sequence is TGTGCCAGCAGCCCACATAGCGGGTACACAGATACGCAGTATTTT.

The chain has TRBV19 and TRBJ2-1; TRBD2 aligns across 11 bases. Germline V gene sequence: CDR1 LNHDA, CDR2 SQIVND (reference sequence). The trim removed 4 bases at V and 10 bases at J, leaving 0 bases unmatched. The CDR3 has 12 residues. CDR3 region: CASSTSGREQFF. Here the CDR3 DNA reads TGTGCCAGTAGTACTAGCGGGAGGGAGCAGTTCTTC.

The CDR3 here is CASRRGGGSNTGELFF. CDR3 bases: TGTGCCAGCAGACGTGGGGGCGGCTCGAACACCGGGGAGCTGTTTTTT. The chain carries TRBV11-3 and TRBJ2-2; D is possibly TRBD1 (6 bases). V lost 6 bases to trimming and J lost 0 bases, with 14 bases between them. The CDR3 length is 16 residues. Germline CDR1 is SGHNT and CDR2 is YENEEA.